This T cell receptor (beta chain) was sequenced in a study of T cells in Graves' hyperthyroidism and ophthalmopathy. Study outcomes and limitations: A model built on 13 V-J features separated ophthalmopathy from stable hyperthyroidism.

The investigators amplified TCR beta CDR3 regions from RNA transcripts. HTBI primers drove first-round RT-PCR of the TCR CDR3. TCRdb independently ran MiXCR on the multiplex PCR reads; one entry per CDR3 protein. Of around 600,000 distinct CDR3 sequences in the sample, 12% to 15% were seen once. Individuals with ophthalmopathy presented a Clinical Activity Score of at least 3, a NOSPECS grade of at least 4 and a duration under 3 months. The PBMCs had their origin in less than 13 ml of fresh peripheral blood. The germline V and J ends were trimmed by 0 bases and 4 bases, with 15 bases remaining between them. CDR3 size: 16 residues. In germline, CDR1 is LNHDA, CDR2 SQIVND (reference sequence). In regard to this clonotype: Its antigen remains unidentified.

The specimen sequenced was blood. The genes are TRBV19 and TRBJ1-2; TRBD1 is a possible D gene (6 bases). The sequence came from a woman younger than 35 with Graves' ophthalmopathy. The CDR3, as DNA: TGTGCCAGTAGTATAGATTCCCCACGGGGGGCCTATGGCTACACCTTC. Translating gives CASSIDSPRGAYGYTF.